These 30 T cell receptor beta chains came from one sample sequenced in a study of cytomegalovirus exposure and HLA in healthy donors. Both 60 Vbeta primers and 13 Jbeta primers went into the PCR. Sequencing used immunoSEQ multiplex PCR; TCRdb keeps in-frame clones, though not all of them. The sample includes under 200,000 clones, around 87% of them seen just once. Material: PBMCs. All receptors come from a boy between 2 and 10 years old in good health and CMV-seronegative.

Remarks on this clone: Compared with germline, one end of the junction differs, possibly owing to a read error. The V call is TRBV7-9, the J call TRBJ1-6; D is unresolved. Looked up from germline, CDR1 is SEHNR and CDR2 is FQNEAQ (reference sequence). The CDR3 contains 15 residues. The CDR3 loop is CASSLLGSYNSPLHF. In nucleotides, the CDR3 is TGTGCCAGCAGCTTATTGGGCTCCTATAATTCGCCCCTCCACTTT.

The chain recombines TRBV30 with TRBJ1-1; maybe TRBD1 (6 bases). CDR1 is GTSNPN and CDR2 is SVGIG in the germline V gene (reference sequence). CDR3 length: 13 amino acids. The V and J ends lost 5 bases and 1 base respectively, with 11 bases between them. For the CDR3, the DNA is TGTGCCTGGGAGCCAGGGGCGAACACTGAAGCTTTCTTT. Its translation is CAWEPGANTEAFF. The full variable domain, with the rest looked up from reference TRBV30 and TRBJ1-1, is SQTIHQWPATLVQPVGSPLSLECTVEGTSNPNLYWYRQAAGRGLQLLFYSVGIGQISSEVPQNLSASRPQDRQFILSSKKLLLSDSGFYLCAWEPGANTEAFFGQGTRLTVV.

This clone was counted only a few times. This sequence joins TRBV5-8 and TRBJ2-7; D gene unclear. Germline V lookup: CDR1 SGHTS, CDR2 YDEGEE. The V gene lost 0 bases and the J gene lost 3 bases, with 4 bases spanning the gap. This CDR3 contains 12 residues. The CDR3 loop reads CASSLAVYEQYF. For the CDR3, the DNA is TGTGCCAGCAGCTTGGCCGTCTACGAGCAGTACTTC.

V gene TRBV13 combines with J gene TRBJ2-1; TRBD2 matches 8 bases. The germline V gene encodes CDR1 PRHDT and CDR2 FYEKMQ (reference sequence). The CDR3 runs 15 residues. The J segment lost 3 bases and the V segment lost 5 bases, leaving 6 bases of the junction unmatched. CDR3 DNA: TGTGCCAGCAGCGCCGGGGGGGCCCTCTACAATGAGCAGTTCTTC. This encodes CASSAGGALYNEQFF.

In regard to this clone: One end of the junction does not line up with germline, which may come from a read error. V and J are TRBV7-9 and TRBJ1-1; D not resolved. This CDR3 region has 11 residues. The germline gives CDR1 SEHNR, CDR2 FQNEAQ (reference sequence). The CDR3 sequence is CSSSPGTEAFF. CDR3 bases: TGTTCCAGCAGCCCCGGTACTGAAGCTTTCTTT.

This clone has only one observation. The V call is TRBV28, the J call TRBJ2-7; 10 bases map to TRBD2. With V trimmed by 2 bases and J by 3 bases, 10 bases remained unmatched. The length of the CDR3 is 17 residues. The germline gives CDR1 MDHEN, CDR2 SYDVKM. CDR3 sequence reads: CASSLTLRTSGNYEQYF. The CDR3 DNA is TGTGCCAGCAGTTTAACCCTTCGGACTAGCGGAAACTACGAGCAGTACTTC.

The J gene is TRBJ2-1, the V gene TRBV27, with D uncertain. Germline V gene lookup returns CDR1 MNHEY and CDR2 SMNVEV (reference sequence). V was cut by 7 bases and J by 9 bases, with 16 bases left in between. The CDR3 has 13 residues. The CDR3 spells CASNGGRYGEQFF. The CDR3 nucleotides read TGTGCCAGCAACGGTGGGCGATACGGTGAGCAGTTCTTC.

As DNA, the CDR3 is TGTGCCAGTAGTATGGGTTCGGGAGGCGAAAACTATGGCTACACCTTC. This sequence encodes CASSMGSGGENYGYTF. V gene TRBV19 combines with J gene TRBJ1-2; no firm D call. This CDR3 has 16 amino acids. V lost 3 bases and J lost 2, with 16 bases in between. Germline CDR1 is LNHDA and CDR2 is SQIVND (reference sequence). The full variable domain, with the rest looked up from reference TRBV19 and TRBJ1-2, is DGGITQSPKYLFRKEGQNVTLSCEQNLNHDAMYWYRQDPGQGLRLIYYSQIVNDFQKGDIAEGYSVSREKKESFPLTVTSAQKNPTAFYLCASSMGSGGENYGYTFGSGTRLTVV.

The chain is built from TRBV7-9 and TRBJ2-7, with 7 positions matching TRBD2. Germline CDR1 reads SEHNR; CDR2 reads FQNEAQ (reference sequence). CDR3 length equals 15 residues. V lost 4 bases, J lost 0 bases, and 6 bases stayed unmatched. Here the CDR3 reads CASSSQRLASYEQYF. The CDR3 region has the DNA TGTGCCAGCAGCTCCCAACGACTAGCCTCCTACGAGCAGTACTTC.

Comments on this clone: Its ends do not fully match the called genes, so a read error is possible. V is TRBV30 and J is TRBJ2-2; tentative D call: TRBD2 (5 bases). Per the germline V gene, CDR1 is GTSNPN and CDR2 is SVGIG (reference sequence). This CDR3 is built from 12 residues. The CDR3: CAWSGGEVELLF. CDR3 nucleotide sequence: TGTGCCTGGAGTGGGGGAGAGGTCGAGCTGCTTTTT.

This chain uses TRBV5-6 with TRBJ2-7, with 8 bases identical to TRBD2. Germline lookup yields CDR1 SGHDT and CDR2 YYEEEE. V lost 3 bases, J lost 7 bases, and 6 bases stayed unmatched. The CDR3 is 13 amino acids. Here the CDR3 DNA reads TGTGCCAGCAGCTCGGGGGGGCGTCGAGAGCAGTACTTC. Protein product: CASSSGGRREQYF.

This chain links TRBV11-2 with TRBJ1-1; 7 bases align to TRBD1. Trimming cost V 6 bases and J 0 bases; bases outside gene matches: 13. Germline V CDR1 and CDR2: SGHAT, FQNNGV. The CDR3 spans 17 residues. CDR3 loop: CASRPVRQGSLNTEAFF. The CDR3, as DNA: TGTGCCAGCAGGCCAGTAAGACAGGGCAGCTTGAACACTGAAGCTTTCTTT.

CDR3 amino acids: CASSLTGSKETQYF. The DNA for the CDR3 is TGTGCCAGCAGTTTGACAGGATCGAAAGAGACCCAGTACTTC. The V gene is TRBV14, the J gene TRBJ2-5; D might be TRBD1 (6 bases). Between the trimmed V and J ends, which lost 6 bases and 3 bases, there was a span of 14 bases. This CDR3 has 14 residues. Germline loops: CDR1 SGHDN, CDR2 FVKESK.

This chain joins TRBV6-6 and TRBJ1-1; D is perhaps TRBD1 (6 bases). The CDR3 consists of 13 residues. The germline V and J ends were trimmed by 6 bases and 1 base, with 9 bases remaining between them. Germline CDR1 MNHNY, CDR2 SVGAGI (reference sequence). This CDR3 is CASSSGQNTEAFF. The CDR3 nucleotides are TGTGCCAGCAGCTCGGGACAGAACACTGAAGCTTTCTTT.

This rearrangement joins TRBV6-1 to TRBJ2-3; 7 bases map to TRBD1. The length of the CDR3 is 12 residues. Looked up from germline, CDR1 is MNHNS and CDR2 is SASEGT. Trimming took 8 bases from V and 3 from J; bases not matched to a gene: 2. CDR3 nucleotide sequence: TGTGCCAGCGGACAGGCGACAGATACGCAGTATTTT. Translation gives CASGQATDTQYF.

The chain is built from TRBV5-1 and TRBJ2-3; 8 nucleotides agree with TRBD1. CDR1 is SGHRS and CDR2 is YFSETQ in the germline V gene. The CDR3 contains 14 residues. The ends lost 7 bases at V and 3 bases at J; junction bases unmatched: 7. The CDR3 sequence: CASRPGQGTDTQYF. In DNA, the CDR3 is TGCGCCAGCCGCCCAGGACAGGGTACAGATACGCAGTATTTT.

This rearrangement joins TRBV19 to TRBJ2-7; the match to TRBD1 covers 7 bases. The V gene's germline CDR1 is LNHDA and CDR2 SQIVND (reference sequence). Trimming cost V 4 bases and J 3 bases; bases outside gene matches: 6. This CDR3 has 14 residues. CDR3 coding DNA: TGTGCCAGTAGTACCCGACAGGGACGCTACGAGCAGTACTTC. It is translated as CASSTRQGRYEQYF. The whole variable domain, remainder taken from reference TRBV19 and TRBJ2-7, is DGGITQSPKYLFRKEGQNVTLSCEQNLNHDAMYWYRQDPGQGLRLIYYSQIVNDFQKGDIAEGYSVSREKKESFPLTVTSAQKNPTAFYLCASSTRQGRYEQYFGPGTRLTVT.

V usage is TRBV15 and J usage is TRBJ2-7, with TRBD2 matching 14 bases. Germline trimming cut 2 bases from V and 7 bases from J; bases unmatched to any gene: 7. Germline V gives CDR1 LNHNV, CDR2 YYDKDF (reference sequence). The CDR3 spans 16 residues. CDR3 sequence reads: CATSRPGLAGVWEQYF. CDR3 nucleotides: TGTGCCACCAGCAGACCGGGACTAGCGGGGGTCTGGGAGCAGTACTTC.

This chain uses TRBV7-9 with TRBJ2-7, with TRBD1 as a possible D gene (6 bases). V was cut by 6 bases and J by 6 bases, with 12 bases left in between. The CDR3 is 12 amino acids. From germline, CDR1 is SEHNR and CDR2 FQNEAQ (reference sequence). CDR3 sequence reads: CASRNLGAEQYF. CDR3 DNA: TGTGCCAGCAGAAATTTGGGGGCCGAGCAGTACTTC.

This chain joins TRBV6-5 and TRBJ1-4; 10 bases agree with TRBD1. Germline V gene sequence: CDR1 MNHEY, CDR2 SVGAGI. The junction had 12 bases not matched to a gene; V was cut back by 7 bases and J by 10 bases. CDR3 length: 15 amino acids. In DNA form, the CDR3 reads TGTGCCAGCACCGTTACCCGGGACAGGGGCGTAAAACTGTTTTTT. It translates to CASTVTRDRGVKLFF.

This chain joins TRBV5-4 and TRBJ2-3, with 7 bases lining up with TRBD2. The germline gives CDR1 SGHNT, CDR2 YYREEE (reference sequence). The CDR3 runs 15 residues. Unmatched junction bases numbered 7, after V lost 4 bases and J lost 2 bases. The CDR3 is CASSPGSGSTDTQYF. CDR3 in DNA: TGTGCCAGCAGCCCCGGTAGCGGGTCCACAGATACGCAGTATTTT.

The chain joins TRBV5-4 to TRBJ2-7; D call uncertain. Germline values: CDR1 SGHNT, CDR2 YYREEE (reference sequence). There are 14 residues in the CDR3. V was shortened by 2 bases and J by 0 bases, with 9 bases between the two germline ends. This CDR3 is CASSLEQNSYEQYF. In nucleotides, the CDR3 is TGTGCCAGCAGCTTAGAACAGAACTCCTACGAGCAGTACTTC.

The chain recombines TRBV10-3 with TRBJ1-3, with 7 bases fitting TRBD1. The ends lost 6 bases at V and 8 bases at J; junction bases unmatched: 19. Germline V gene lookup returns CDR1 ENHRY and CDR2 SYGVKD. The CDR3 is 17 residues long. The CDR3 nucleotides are TGTGCCATCAGAAAGACAGGGTTAGACCGGGGGACGGACACCATATATTTT. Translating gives CAIRKTGLDRGTDTIYF.

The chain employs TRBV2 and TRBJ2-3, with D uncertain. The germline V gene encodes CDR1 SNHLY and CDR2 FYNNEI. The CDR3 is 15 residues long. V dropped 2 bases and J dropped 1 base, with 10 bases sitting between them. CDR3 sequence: CASSERVWGTDTQYF. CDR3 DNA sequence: TGTGCCAGCAGTGAACGGGTGTGGGGCACAGATACGCAGTATTTT.

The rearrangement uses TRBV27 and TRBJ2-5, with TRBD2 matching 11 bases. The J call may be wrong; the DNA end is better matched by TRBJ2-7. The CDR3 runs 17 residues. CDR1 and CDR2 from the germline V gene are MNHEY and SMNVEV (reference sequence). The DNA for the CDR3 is TGTGCCAGCAGTCTGAATACCGTAGCGGGGGGGCCCTACGAGCAGTACTTC. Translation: CASSLNTVAGGPYEQYF.

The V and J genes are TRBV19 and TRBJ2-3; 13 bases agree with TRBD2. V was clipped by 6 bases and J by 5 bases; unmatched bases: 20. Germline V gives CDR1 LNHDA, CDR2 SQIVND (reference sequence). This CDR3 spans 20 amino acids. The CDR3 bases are TGTGCCAGTAGCGACCCCAGGGGACTAGCGGGAACGAGAGCGGTAGATACGCAGTATTTT. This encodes CASSDPRGLAGTRAVDTQYF.

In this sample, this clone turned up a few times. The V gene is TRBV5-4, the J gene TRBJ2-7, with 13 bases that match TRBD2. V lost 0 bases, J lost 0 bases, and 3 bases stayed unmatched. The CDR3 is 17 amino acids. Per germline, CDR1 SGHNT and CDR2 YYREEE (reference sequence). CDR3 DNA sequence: TGTGCCAGCAGCTTGGCGGGACTAGCGGGATCCTCCTACGAGCAGTACTTC. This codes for CASSLAGLAGSSYEQYF.

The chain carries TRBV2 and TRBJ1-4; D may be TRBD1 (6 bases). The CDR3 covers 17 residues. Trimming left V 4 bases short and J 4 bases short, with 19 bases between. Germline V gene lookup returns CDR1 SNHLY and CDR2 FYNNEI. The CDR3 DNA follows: TGTGCCAGCAGTGGTTTAACATACGGACAGATTAATGAAAAACTGTTTTTT. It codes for CASSGLTYGQINEKLFF.

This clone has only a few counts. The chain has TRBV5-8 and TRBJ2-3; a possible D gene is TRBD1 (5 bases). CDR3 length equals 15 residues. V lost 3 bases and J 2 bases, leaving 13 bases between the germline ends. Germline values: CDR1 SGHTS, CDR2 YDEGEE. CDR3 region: CASSYSTDHTDTQYF. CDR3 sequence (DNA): TGTGCCAGCAGCTACTCGACAGACCACACAGATACGCAGTATTTT. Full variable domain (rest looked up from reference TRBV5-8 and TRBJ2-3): EAGVTQSPTHLIKTRGQQATLRCSPISGHTSVYWYQQALGLGLQFLLWYDEGEERNRGNFPPRFSGRQFPNYSSELNVNALELEDSALYLCASSYSTDHTDTQYFGPGTRLTVL.

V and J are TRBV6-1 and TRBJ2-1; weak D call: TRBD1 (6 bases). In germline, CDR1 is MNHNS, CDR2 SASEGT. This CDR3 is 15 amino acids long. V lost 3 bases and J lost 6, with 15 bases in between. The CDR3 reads CASSEMFYRANEQFF. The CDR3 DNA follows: TGTGCCAGCAGTGAGATGTTCTACAGGGCCAATGAGCAGTTCTTC.